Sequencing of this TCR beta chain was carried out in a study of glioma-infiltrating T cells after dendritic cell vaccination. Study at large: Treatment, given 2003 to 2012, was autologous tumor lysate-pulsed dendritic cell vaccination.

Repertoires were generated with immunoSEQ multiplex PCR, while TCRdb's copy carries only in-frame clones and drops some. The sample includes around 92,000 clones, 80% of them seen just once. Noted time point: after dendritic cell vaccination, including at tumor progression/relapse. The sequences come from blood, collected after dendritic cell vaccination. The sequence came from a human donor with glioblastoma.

The CDR3 nucleotides read TGTGCCTGGAGGCCGGACAGGGACAATGAGCAGTTCTTC. This gives the protein CAWRPDRDNEQFF. The V gene is TRBV30, the J gene TRBJ2-1; 8 bases map to TRBD1. The CDR3 loop spans 13 amino acids. V was pared by 3 bases and J by 5 bases, with 3 bases of the junction left unmatched. Looked up from germline, CDR1 is GTSNPN and CDR2 is SVGIG (reference sequence).